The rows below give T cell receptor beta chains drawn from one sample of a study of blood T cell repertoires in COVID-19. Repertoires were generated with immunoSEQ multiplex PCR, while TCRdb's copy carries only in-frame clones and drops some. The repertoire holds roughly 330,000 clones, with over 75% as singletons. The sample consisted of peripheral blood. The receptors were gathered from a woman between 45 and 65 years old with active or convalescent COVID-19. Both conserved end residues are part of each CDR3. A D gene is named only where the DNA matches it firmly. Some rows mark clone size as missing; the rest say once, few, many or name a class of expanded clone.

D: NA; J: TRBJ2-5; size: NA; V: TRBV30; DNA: TGTGCCTGGAAGCAGTTCGGGGAGACCCAGTACTTC; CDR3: CAWKQFGETQYF
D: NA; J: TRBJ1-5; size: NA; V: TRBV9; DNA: TGTGCCAGCAGCTCAACGGACGGGGGTAGGGGCAATCAGCCCCAGCATTTT; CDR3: CASSSTDGGRGNQPQHF
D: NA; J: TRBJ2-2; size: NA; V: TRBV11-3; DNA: TGTGCCAGCAGCACCACTAGTTTCACCGGGGAGCTGTTTTTT; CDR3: CASSTTSFTGELFF
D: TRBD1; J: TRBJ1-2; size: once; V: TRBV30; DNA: TGTGCCTGGAGTGCTTCTAGGACAGGGGAGGGCTACACCTTC; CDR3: CAWSASRTGEGYTF
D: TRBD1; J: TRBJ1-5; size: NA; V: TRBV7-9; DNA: TGTGCCAGCAGCTCCGGGACAGGGTTAACTCAGCCCCAGCATTTT; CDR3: CASSSGTGLTQPQHF
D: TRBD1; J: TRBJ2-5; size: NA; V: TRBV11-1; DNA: TGTGCCAGCAGCGCGGCCGGGACAGGGATGGGAGAGACCCAGTACTTC; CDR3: CASSAAGTGMGETQYF
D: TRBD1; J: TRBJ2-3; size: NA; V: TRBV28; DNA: TGTGCCAGCAGTCCCGGGACAGGGTCCCCAGATACGCAGTATTTT; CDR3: CASSPGTGSPDTQYF
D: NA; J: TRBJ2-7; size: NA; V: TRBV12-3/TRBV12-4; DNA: TGTGCCAGCAGTAAAGGCGGGGAGCAGTACTTC; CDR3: CASSKGGEQYF
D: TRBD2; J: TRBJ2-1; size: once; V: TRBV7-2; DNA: TGTGCCAGCAGCTCCGATTCGAGACTAGCGGAGCGGAATGAGCAGTTCTTC; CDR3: CASSSDSRLAERNEQFF
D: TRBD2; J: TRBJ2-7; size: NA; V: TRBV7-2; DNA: TGTGCCAGCAGCTCTAGCGGGGGGTACGAGCAGTACTTC; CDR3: CASSSSGGYEQYF
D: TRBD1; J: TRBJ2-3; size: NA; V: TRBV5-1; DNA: TGCGCCAGCAGCTATAGTGGACAGGTAGATACGCAGTATTTT; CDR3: CASSYSGQVDTQYF
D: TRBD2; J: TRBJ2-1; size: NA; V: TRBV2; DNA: TGTGCCAGTATTAGCGGGAGCGGGTACAATGAGCAGTTCTTC; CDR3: CASISGSGYNEQFF
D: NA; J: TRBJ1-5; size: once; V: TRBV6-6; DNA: TGTGCCAGCAGTTACTCGGGGGCTAATAGCAATCAGCCCCAGCATTTT; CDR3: CASSYSGANSNQPQHF
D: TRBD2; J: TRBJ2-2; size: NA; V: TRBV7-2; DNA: TGTGCCAGCAGCTCCCTTGGGGGGGGCGGGGAGCTGTTTTTT; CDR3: CASSSLGGGGELFF
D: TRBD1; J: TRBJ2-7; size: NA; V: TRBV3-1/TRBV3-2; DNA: TGTGCCAGCAGCCCCAGACAGGGCACCGAGCAGTACTTC; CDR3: CASSPRQGTEQYF
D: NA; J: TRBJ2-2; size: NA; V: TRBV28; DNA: TGTGCCAGCAGCCCACGAGCTTGGGACACCACGAACACCGGGGAGCTGTTTTTT; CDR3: CASSPRAWDTTNTGELFF
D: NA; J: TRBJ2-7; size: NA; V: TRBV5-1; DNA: TGCGCCAGCAGCTTGCCAAACAGGGCCGAGCAGTACTTC; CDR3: CASSLPNRAEQYF
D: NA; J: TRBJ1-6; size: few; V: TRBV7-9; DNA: TGTGCCAGCAGCTTAGGAGTGGGTTTGCGGAATTCACCCCTCCACTTT; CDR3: CASSLGVGLRNSPLHF
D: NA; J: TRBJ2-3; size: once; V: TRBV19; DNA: TGTGCCAGTAGTAACAGGGCGCGGGATACGCAGTATTTT; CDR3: CASSNRARDTQYF
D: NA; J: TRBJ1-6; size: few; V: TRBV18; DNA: TGTGCCAGCTCACCGCAGAAGGGGCAGGCCATAAATTCACCCCTCCACTTT; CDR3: CASSPQKGQAINSPLHF
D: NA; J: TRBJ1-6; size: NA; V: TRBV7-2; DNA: TGTGCCAGCAGCTTCTCAGGGCTTGGCTCACCCCTCCACTTT; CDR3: CASSFSGLGSPLHF
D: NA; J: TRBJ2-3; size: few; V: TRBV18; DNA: TGTGCCAGCTCACCACGTGACAGCGTGGGCACAGATACGCAGTATTTT; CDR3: CASSPRDSVGTDTQYF
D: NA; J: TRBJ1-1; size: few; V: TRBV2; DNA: TGTGCCAGTAGATTTGCGAACACTGAAGCTTTCTTT; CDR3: CASRFANTEAFF